This TCR beta chain was found in a study of regulatory T cells in long-lasting Graves disease. This clonotype came up many times. Time point noted: newly diagnosed GD, antithyroid drugs for less than 3 months. PBMC-extracted RNA yielded the TCR library. Through Arm-PCR of CDR3 regions and iRepertoire HTBI primers, TCR beta libraries were built. TCRdb ran MiXCR on the multiplex PCR reads and lists one entry per CDR3 protein. The sample lists about 360,000 distinct CDR3 sequences; around 15% were seen once. The V gene lost 5 bases and the J gene lost 0 bases, with 15 bases spanning the gap. This CDR3 contains 15 residues. Germline lookup yields CDR1 SGHRS and CDR2 YFSETQ. The same data also contributed to another study, on T cells in Graves' hyperthyroidism and ophthalmopathy.

The genes are TRBV5-1 and TRBJ2-7; tentatively, D is TRBD1 (5 bases). This TCR came from a woman in her late teens or twenties with Graves disease. The material sequenced was peripheral blood mononuclear cells (PBMCs), taken at new diagnosis, from a patient treated with antithyroid drugs. CDR3 loop: CASSSGSGPSYEQYF. The DNA for the CDR3 is TGCGCCAGCAGTTCAGGGTCGGGCCCCTCCTACGAGCAGTACTTC.